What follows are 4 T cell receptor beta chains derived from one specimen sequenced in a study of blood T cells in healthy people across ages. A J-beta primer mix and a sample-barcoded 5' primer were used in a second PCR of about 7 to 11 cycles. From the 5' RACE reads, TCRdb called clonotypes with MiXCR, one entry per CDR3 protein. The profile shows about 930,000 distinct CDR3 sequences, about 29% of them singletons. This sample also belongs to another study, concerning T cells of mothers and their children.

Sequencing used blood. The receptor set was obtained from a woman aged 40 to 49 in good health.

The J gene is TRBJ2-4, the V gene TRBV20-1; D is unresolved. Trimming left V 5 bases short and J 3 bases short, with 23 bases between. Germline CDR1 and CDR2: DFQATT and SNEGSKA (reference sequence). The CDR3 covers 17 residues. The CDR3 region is CSALDGLPDLGKNIQYF. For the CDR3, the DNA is TGCAGTGCTTTGGACGGCCTTCCTGATCTAGGCAAAAACATTCAGTACTTC.

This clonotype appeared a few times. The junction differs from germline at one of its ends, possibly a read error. CDR3 loop: CTSGASSLSGEQYF. In DNA form, the CDR3 reads TGTACCAGCGGGGCGAGTAGCCTCTCGGGGGAGCAGTACTTC. The V gene is TRBV4-2, the J gene TRBJ2-7; the match to TRBD2 covers 7 bases. Germline CDR1 reads LGHNA; CDR2 reads YNFKEQ. The CDR3 runs to 14 residues.

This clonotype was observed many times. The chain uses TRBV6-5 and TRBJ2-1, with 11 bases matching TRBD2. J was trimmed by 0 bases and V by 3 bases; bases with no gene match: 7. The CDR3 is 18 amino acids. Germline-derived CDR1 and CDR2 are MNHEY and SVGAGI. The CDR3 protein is CASSYTTSGMSSYNEQFF. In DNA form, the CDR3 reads TGTGCCAGCAGTTATACGACTAGCGGGATGAGCTCCTACAATGAGCAGTTCTTC.

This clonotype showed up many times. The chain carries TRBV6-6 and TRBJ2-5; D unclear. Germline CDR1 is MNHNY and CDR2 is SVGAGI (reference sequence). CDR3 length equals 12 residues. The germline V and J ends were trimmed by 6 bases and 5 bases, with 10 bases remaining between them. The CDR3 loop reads CASRVLGETQYF. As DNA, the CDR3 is TGTGCCAGCAGGGTTCTAGGGGAGACCCAGTACTTC.